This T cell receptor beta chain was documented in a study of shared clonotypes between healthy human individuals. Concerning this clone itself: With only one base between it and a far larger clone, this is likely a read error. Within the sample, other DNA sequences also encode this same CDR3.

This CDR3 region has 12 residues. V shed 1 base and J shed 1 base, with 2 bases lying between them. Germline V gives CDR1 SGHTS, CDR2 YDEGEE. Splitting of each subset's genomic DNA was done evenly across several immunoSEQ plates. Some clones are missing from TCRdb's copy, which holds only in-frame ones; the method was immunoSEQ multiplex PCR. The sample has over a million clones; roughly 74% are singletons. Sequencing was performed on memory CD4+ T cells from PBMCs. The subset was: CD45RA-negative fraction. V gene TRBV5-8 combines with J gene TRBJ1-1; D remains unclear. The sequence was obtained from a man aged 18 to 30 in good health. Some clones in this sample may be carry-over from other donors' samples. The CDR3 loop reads CASSLTNTEAFF. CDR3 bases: TGTGCCAGCAGCTTGACGAACACTGAAGCTTTCTTT.